The 8 T cell receptor beta chains in this list originate from one sample, sequenced in a study of T cell clonality in common variable immunodeficiency. General study points: Fewer deletions and N-nucleotide insertions were reportedly seen in common variable immunodeficiency TCR beta sequences.

For these receptors, no antigen is known. Repertoires were generated with immunoSEQ multiplex PCR, while TCRdb's copy carries only in-frame clones and drops some. Sampling found tens of thousands of clones, none seen once. The sequenced sample consisted of peripheral blood mononuclear cells. These receptors originate from a human donor with common variable immunodeficiency.

Worth noting for this clone: Sequencing ends 3 residues short of the CDR3 end; the germline J gene provides the rest. The chain uses TRBV7-3 and TRBJ2-1; 12 bases match TRBD2. CDR1 is SGHTA, CDR2 FQGTGA, per germline. The V gene end was trimmed by 2 bases and the J gene end by 7 bases; junction bases not matched to a gene: 9. The CDR3 consists of 17 residues. Here the CDR3 reads CASSLFASGGASNEQFF. CDR3 DNA, as far as it was read: TGTGCCAGCAGCTTATTTGCTAGCGGGGGGGCGTCGAATGAG.

In the case of this clone: Sequencing ends 3 residues short of the CDR3 end; the germline J gene provides the rest. This chain links TRBV6-1 with TRBJ1-2, with D perhaps matching TRBD1 (5 bases). The germline V gene encodes CDR1 MNHNS and CDR2 SASEGT. The CDR3 spans 17 residues. The V and J ends lost 1 base and 6 bases respectively, with 21 bases between them. The CDR3 protein is CASSEGPAGPYGNGYTF. The sequenced CDR3 bases are TGTGCCAGCAGTGAAGGCCCGGCAGGGCCATATGGTAATGGC.

Ten or more counts support this clone. The CDR3 goes on 3 residues after the read ends, and that part is filled in from the germline J gene. This chain connects TRBV5-4 to TRBJ2-2; D might be TRBD1 (6 bases). Trimming left V 3 bases short and J 6 bases short, with 15 bases between. Germline V gene lookup returns CDR1 SGHNT and CDR2 YYREEE (reference sequence). The CDR3 spans 15 residues. The sequenced CDR3 bases are TGTGCCAGCAGCTCCGGGACAACTCACTCCGGGGAG. It encodes CASSSGTTHSGE. The full-length CDR3 reads as CASSSGTTHSGELFF.

In this sample, this clone turned up many times. The read halts 3 residues ahead of the CDR3 end, with the missing end drawn from the germline J gene. The V and J genes are TRBV29-1 and TRBJ1-1; a weak D match, TRBD1 (5 bases). The CDR3 consists of 13 residues. Germline CDR1 and CDR2: SQVTM and ANQGSEA. Trimming took 4 bases from V and 3 from J, leaving 12 bases between them. The CDR3 reads CSVVRARYTEAFF. CDR3 DNA, as far as it was read: TGCAGCGTTGTCAGGGCCAGGTACACTGAA.

Ten or more counts support this clone. This chain's CDR3 is CSGMGQYNEQFF. Incomplete CDR3 DNA: TGCAGCGGAATGGGACAGTACAATGAG. The rearrangement links TRBV29-1 to TRBJ2-1; 7 bases are a match to TRBD1. Read coverage stops 3 residues before the CDR3 terminus; the germline J gene supplies the remainder. Germline CDR1 SQVTM, CDR2 ANQGSEA. The CDR3 is 12 amino acids. V was clipped by 7 bases and J by 4 bases; unmatched bases: 4.

This clone is medium-sized by share. The sequence runs out 3 residues before the end of the CDR3; the remainder is reconstructed from the germline J gene. The chain recombines TRBV19 with TRBJ1-1; weak D call: TRBD1 (5 bases). V was pared by 8 bases and J by 1 base, with 14 bases between. The CDR3 totals 14 residues. CDR1 is LNHDA, CDR2 SQIVND, per germline (reference sequence). The CDR3 loop reads CASGHGHKNTEAFF. CDR3 DNA (partial): TGTGCCAGTGGACACGGACACAAGAACACTGAA.

The CDR3: CAGNTGDNSYNSPLHF. CDR3 bases read: TGTGCCGGGAATACAGGGGACAACTCCTATAATTCACCC. V and J are TRBV30 and TRBJ1-6, with 7 nucleotides matching TRBD1. The DNA ends 3 residues before the CDR3 does, and the rest of the CDR3 is filled in from the germline J gene. Trimming removed 8 bases from V and 0 bases from J; junction bases left unmatched: 10. The V gene's germline CDR1 is GTSNPN and CDR2 SVGIG (reference sequence). The CDR3 spans 16 residues.

This clone has just a few counts. The read falls 3 residues short of the CDR3 end, and the missing part is taken from the germline J gene. The chain is built from TRBV5-1 and TRBJ2-7; 9 bases fit TRBD1. The CDR3 has 16 residues. With 0 bases clipped from V and 2 bases from J, the junction kept 6 bases outside the gene matches. The germline V gene encodes CDR1 SGHRS and CDR2 YFSETQ. CDR3 bases read: TGCGCCAGCAGCTTGGGCTGGGACAGGGACGCCTACGAG. Translated, it gives CASSLGWDRDAYE. The whole CDR3 reads CASSLGWDRDAYEQYF.